The table lists the clone carrying this T cell receptor beta chain with a few counts. What it binds is unknown. This specimen comes from a study of early T cells in non-severe SARS-CoV-2 infection. About the research overall: It was bulk RNA from unsorted whole blood that was sequenced, and the chains were unpaired. General observations from the study: Database matching using VDJdb favored anti-spike CD8 responses, with private and CD4 specificities left missing.

Individual cDNA molecules were tagged with unique molecular identifiers, the study reported. TCRdb analysed the 5' RACE reads with MiXCR anew, one entry per CDR3 protein. The table shows roughly 51,000 distinct CDR3 sequences, with about 10% occurring only once. Trimming shortened V by 0 bases and J by 7 bases, and 13 bases separated the two germline ends. The CDR3 runs 15 residues. In germline, CDR1 is LGHDT, CDR2 YNNKEL (reference sequence). This sequence was found in an adult who was a healthcare worker with PCR-confirmed SARS-CoV-2 infection or an uninfected control (not recorded which). V gene TRBV3-1 combines with J gene TRBJ1-5, with D perhaps matching TRBD1 (5 bases). The sequenced sample consisted of whole blood. The CDR3 nucleotides are TGTGCCAGCAGCCAAGACAATGGGGGGTACCAGCCCCAGCATTTT. This codes for CASSQDNGGYQPQHF.